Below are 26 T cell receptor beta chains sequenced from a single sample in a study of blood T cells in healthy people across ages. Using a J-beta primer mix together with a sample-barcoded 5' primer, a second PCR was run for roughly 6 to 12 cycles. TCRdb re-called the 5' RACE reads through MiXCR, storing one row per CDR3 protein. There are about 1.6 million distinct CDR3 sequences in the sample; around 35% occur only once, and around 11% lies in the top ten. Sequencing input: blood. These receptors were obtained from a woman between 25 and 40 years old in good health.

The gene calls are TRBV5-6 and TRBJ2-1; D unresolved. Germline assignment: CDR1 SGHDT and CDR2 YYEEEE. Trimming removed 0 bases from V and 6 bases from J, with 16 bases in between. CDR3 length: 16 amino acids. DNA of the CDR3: TGTGCCAGCAGCTTGGGGGCGGTGAGTTCAACCAATGAGCAGTTCTTC. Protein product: CASSLGAVSSTNEQFF.

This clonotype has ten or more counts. The DNA of the CDR3 is TGCAGCGTTGAAGGGCCAGGGGAAGGCTACACCTTC. Protein product: CSVEGPGEGYTF. This chain uses TRBV29-1 with TRBJ1-2; the D gene is possibly TRBD1 (6 bases). Germline-derived CDR1 and CDR2 are SQVTM and ANQGSEA. The CDR3 spans 12 residues. V lost 1 base and J lost 8, with 11 bases in between. The full variable domain, rest sourced from reference TRBV29-1 and TRBJ1-2, is SAVISQKPSRDICQRGTSLTIQCQVDSQVTMMFWYRQQPGQSLTLIATANQGSEATYESGFVIDKFPISRPNLTFSTLTVSNMSPEDSSIYLCSVEGPGEGYTFGSGTRLTVV.

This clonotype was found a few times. CDR3 DNA sequence: TGTGCCATCCCGGACAATTACAATGAGCAGTTCTTC. It codes for CAIPDNYNEQFF. The rearrangement joins TRBV3-1 to TRBJ2-1, with D perhaps TRBD1 (5 bases). CDR3 length: 12 amino acids. V lost 10 bases and J 4 bases, leaving 11 bases between the germline ends. Germline V lookup: CDR1 LGHDT, CDR2 YNNKEL (reference sequence).

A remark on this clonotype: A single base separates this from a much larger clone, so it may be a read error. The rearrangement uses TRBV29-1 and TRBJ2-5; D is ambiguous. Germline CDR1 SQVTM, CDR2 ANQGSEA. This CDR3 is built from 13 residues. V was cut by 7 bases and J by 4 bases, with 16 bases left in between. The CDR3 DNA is TGCAGCGCTGGAGTCGGTAGTCGAGAGACCCAGTACTTC. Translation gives CSAGVGSRETQYF.

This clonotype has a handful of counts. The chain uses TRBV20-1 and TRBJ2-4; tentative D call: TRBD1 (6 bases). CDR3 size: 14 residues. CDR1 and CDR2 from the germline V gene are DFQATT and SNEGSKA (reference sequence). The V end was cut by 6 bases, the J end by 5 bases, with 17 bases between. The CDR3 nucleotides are TGCAGTGCAAGGGAACAGGGTGGGGAAAACATTCAGTACTTC. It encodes CSAREQGGENIQYF.

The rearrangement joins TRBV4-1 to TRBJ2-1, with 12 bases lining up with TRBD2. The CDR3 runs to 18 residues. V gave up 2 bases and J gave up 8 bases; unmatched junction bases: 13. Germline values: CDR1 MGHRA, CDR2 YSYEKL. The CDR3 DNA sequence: TGCGCCAGCAGCCAACTACTAGCGGGGGGCCCCTATTGGGATGAGCAGTTCTTC. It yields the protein CASSQLLAGGPYWDEQFF.

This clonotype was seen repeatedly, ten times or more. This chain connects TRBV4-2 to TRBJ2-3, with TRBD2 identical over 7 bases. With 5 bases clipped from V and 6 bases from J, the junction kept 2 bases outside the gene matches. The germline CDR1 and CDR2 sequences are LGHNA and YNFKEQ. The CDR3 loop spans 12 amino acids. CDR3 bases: TGTGCCAGCAGCATCGGGGGGGATACGCAGTATTTT. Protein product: CASSIGGDTQYF.

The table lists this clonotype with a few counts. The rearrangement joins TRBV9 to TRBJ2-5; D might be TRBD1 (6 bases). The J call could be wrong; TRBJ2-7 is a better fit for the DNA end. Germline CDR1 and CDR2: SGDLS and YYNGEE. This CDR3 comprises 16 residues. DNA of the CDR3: TGTGCCAGCAGCGGAGGTAGAGGGGGACCCAGTAACGAGCAGTACTTC. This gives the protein CASSGGRGGPSNEQYF.

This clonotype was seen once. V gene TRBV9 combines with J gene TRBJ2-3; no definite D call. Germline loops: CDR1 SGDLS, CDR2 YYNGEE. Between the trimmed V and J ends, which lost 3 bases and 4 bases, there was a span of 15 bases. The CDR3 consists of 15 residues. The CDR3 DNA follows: TGTGCCAGCAGCGCCGGCAGCACCCCACCAGATACGCAGTATTTT. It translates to CASSAGSTPPDTQYF.

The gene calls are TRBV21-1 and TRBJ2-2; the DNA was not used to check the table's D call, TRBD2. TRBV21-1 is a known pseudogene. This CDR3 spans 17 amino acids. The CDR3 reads CASSKDPQYSGTGELFF. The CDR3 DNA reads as TGTGCCAGCAGCAAGGACCCTCAGTACAGCGGGACCGGGGAGCTGTTTTTT.

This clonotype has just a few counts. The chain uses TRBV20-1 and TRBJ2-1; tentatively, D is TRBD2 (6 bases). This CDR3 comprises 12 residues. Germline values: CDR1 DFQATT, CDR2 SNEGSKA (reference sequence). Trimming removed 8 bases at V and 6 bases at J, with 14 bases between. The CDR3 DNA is TGCAGTCCATTTCAGGGAGGCAATGAGCAGTTCTTC. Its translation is CSPFQGGNEQFF.

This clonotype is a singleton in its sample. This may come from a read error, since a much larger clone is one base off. CDR3 protein: CGVEGGLAGGTDTQYF. For the CDR3, the DNA is TGCGGCGTTGAAGGGGGACTAGCGGGAGGCACAGATACGCAGTATTTT. The chain joins TRBV29-1 to TRBJ2-3; 14 nucleotides align to TRBD2. The CDR3 length is 16 residues. Germline CDR1 is SQVTM and CDR2 is ANQGSEA.

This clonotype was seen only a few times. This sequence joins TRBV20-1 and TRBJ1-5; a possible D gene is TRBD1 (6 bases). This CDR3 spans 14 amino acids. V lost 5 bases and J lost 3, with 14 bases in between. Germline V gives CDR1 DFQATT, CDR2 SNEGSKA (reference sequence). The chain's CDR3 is CSALDRIPNQPQHF. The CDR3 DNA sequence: TGCAGTGCTCTAGACAGGATCCCCAATCAGCCCCAGCATTTT.

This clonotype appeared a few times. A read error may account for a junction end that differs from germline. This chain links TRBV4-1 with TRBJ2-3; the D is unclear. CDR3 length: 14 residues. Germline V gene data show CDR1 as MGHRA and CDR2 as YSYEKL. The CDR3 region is CVSSQRSEVDTQYF. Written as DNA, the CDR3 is TGCGTCAGCAGCCAAAGATCAGAGGTAGATACGCAGTATTTT.

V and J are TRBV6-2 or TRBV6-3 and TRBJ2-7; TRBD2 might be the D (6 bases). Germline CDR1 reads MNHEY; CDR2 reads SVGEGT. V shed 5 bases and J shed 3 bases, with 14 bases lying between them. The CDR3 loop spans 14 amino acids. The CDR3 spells CASSERADSYEQYF. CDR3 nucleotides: TGTGCCAGCAGTGAGCGGGCAGATAGCTACGAGCAGTACTTC.

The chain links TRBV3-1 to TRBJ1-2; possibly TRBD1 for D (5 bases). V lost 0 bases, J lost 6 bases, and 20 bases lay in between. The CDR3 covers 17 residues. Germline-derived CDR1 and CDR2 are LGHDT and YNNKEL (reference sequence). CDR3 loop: CASSQDLIRPRGDGYTF. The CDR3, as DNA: TGTGCCAGCAGCCAAGATCTGATCCGCCCACGAGGGGATGGCTACACCTTC. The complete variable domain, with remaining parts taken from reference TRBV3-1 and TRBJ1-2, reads DTAVSQTPKYLVTQMGNDKSIKCEQNLGHDTMYWYKQDSKKFLKIMFSYNNKELIINETVPNRFSPKSPDKAHLNLHINSLELGDSAVYFCASSQDLIRPRGDGYTFGSGTRLTVV.

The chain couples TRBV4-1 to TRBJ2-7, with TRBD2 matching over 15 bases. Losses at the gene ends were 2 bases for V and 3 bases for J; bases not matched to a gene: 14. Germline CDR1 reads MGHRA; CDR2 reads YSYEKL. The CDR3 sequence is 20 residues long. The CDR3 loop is CASSQRPWTSGRAYIYEQYF. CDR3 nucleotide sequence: TGCGCCAGCAGCCAACGGCCTTGGACTAGCGGGAGGGCCTATATCTACGAGCAGTACTTC.

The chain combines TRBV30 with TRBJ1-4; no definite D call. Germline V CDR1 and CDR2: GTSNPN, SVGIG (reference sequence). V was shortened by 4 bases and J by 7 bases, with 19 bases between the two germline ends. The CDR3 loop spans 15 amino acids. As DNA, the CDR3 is TGTGCCTGGACGGAACATGTAGGAGGGTCTGAAAAACTGTTTTTT. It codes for CAWTEHVGGSEKLFF.

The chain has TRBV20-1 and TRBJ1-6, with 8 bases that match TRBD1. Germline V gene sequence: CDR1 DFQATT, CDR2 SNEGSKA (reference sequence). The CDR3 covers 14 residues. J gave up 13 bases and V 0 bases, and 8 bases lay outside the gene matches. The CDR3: CSARDFGTGFPLHF. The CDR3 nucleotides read TGCAGTGCTAGAGATTTCGGGACAGGTTTTCCCCTCCACTTT.

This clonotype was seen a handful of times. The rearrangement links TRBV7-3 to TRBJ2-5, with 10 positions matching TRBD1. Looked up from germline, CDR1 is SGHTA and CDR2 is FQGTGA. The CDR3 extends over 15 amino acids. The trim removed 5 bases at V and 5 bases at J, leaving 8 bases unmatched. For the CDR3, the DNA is TGTGCCAGCAGCACAGACAGGGGGCATGGGGAGACCCAGTACTTC. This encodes CASSTDRGHGETQYF.

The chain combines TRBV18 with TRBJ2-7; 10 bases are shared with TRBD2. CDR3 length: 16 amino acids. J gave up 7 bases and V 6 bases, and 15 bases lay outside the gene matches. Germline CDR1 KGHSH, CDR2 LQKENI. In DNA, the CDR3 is TGTGCCAGCTCCCAAGGGACTAGCGATTACTACAATGAGCAGTACTTC. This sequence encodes CASSQGTSDYYNEQYF.

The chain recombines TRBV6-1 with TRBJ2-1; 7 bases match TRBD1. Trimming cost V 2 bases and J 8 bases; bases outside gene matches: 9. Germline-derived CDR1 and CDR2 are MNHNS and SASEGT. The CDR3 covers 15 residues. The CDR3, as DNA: TGTGCCAGCAGTGAATCTGTAGGGGGCTTTCATGAGCAGTTCTTC. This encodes CASSESVGGFHEQFF.

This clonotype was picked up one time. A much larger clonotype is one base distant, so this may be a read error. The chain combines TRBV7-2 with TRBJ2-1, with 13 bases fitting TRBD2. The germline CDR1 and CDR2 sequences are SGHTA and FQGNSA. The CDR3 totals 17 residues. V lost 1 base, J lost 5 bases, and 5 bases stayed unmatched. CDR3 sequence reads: CASSLGGTSGVDNEQFF. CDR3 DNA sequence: TGTGCCAGCAGCTTAGGAGGGACTAGCGGGGTAGACAATGAGCAGTTCTTC.

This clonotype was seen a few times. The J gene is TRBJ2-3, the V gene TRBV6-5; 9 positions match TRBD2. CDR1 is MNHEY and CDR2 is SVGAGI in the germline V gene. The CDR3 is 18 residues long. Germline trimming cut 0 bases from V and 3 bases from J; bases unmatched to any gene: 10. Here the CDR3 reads CASSYSLASGIKTDTQYF. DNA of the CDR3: TGTGCCAGCAGTTACTCCCTGGCTAGCGGGATTAAGACAGATACGCAGTATTTT.

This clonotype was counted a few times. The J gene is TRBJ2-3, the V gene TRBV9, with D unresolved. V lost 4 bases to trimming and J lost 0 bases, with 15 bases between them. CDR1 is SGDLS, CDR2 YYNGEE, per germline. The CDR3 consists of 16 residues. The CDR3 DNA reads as TGTGCCAGCAGCCCACGAGGCGGCCTAAGCACAGATACGCAGTATTTT. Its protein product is CASSPRGGLSTDTQYF.

The CDR3 DNA follows: TGCGCCAGCAGCCACTCCACTAGCGGGGTCCCTACCCAGTTCTTC. It specifies CASSHSTSGVPTQFF. The rearrangement joins TRBV4-1 to TRBJ2-1; 10 bases align to TRBD2. CDR1 and CDR2 (germline): MGHRA, YSYEKL. V lost 3 bases to trimming and J lost 13 bases; unmatched junction nucleotides: 12. This CDR3 has 15 amino acids.